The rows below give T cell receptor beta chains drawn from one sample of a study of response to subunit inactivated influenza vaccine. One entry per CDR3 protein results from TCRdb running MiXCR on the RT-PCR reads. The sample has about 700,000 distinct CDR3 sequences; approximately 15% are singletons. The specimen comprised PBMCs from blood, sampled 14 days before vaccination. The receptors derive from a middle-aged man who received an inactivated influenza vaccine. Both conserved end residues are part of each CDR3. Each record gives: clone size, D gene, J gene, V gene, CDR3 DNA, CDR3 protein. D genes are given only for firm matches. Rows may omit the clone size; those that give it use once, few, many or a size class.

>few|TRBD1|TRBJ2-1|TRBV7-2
TGTGCCAGCAGCTTAGAGGGACAGAATGAGCAGTTCTTC
CASSLEGQNEQFF
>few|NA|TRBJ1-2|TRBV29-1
TGCAGCGTTGAGGGGGGGCCAAACTATGGCTACACCTTC
CSVEGGPNYGYTF
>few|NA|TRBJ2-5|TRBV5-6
TGTGCCAGCCGTTCGGGGGGCGAGACCCAGTACTTC
CASRSGGETQYF
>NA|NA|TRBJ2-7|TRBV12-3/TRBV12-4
TGTGCCAGCAGCGGACAGGTCGGGGGGGAGCAGTACTTC
CASSGQVGGEQYF
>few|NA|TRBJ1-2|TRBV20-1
TGCAGTGCTCGTCTCTCTAGTATCGGAACCGGCTACACCTTC
CSARLSSIGTGYTF
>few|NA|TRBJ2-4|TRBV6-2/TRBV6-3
TGTGCCAGCAGTGGTATAGTGACCAGAAACATTCAGTACTTC
CASSGIVTRNIQYF
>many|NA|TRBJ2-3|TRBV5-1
TGCGCCAGCAGCTTTCCCGATCAGGGTAAATCGGGCCGATACACAGATACGCAGTATTTT
CASSFPDQGKSGRYTDTQYF
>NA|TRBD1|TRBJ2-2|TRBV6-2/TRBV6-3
TGTGCCAGCAGGCGACAGGGGACCGGGGAGCTGTTTTTT
CASRRQGTGELFF
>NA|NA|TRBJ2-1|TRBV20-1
TGCAGTGCCCTAGCAGGCATAAGGAATGAGCAGTTCTTC
CSALAGIRNEQFF
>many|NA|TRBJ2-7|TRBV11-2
TGTGCCAGCAGCTTAGTAGGGGGGACGGTGCTTGGAAACTACGAGCAGTACTTC
CASSLVGGTVLGNYEQYF
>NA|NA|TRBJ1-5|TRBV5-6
TGTGCCAGCAGCTTGTCTCTGGGGGCCGGGTCGCCCCAGCATTTT
CASSLSLGAGSPQHF
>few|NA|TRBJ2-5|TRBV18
TGTGCCAGCTCACCAACCCAGACGGGGGAGACCCAGTACTTC
CASSPTQTGETQYF